This T cell receptor beta chain is drawn from a study of blood T cells in healthy people across ages. General observations from the study: Researchers deemed the diversity estimates from one million T cells underestimates.

Primed by a sample-barcoded 5' primer and a J-beta primer mix, a second PCR proceeded for 7 to 11 cycles. Carrying 12 random nucleotides, a template-switch adaptor labeled each individual cDNA molecule. TCRdb reanalysed the 5' RACE reads using MiXCR and keeps one entry per CDR3 protein. The sample lists around 800,000 distinct CDR3 sequences; around 62% were seen once. V gave up 1 base and J gave up 4 bases, with 13 bases separating them. The length of the CDR3 is 15 residues. Germline assignment: CDR1 MDHEN and CDR2 SYDVKM. As for this clonotype: Its specificity is not known.

Caucasian, healthy and from Russia, the donors were aged between about 6 and 90. The origin of this receptor is a man younger than 45 in good health. The rearrangement joins TRBV28 to TRBJ1-2, with unresolved D. The sample taken for sequencing was blood. This CDR3 reads CASSLSVGRLYGYTF. CDR3 bases: TGTGCCAGCAGTTTATCGGTCGGGCGCCTCTATGGCTACACCTTC.